This T cell receptor beta chain was recorded in a study of blood T cell repertoires in COVID-19. Overall study context: Samples came from the United States, Italy and Spain, spanning acute and convalescent COVID-19. T cells, B-cell-depleted T cells, or PBMCs provided the cDNA or gDNA that served as material.

Sequencing used immunoSEQ multiplex PCR; TCRdb keeps in-frame clones, though not all of them. The sample carries 150,000 to 200,000 clones, around nine tenths recorded once. This clone was found once. The germline gives CDR1 MDHEN, CDR2 SYDVKM. This CDR3 is 15 amino acids long. V lost 5 bases and J lost 3; bases outside the gene matches: 8. The sequence was obtained from a woman between 70 and 85 years old with COVID-19, enrolled during active disease. The sequenced material came from peripheral blood. J is TRBJ2-5 and V is TRBV28, with 8 nucleotides matching TRBD1. CDR3 sequence (DNA): TGTGCCAGCAGTCTGACAGGGGATCTCGAAGAGACCCAGTACTTC. This codes for CASSLTGDLEETQYF.